The subject of this entry is one T cell receptor beta chain. Its antigen is still unknown. This specimen belongs to a study of high-grade serous ovarian cancer treatment subgroups. Whole-study findings and limits: Spatial context was lost because tumors were sequenced in bulk.

Tumor tissue was taken before any definitive surgery or chemotherapy was given. Sequencing used immunoSEQ multiplex PCR; TCRdb keeps in-frame clones, though not all of them. The table shows roughly 6,300 clones, with approximately 79% occurring only once. The receptor's source is a human donor with high-grade serous ovarian cancer. Sequenced sample: tumor tissue.

CDR3 sequence: CASGWAGTAPTGELFF. Here the CDR3 DNA reads TGTGCTAGTGGTTGGGCCGGGACAGCCCCCACCGGGGAGCTGTTTTTT. This chain connects TRBV12-5 to TRBJ2-2; TRBD1 agrees at 7 bases. J was trimmed by 4 bases and V by 4 bases; bases with no gene match: 9. CDR1 is LGHNT, CDR2 FRNRAP, per germline. The CDR3 length is 16 residues.